This T cell receptor beta chain was captured in a study of cytomegalovirus exposure and HLA in healthy donors. Study findings and constraints: Researchers catalogued roughly 170 TCR beta chains as cytomegalovirus-associated. Specificity for CMV antigens was confirmed in vitro for three of the CMV-associated chains.

This table comes from immunoSEQ multiplex PCR, and its TCRdb copy is limited to in-frame clones, with some not included. In the table there are roughly 250,000 clones, approximately 86% of which are singletons. V shed 0 bases and J 5 bases; nucleotides not matched to a gene: 2. The CDR3 extends over 14 amino acids. Germline CDR1 and CDR2: MGHRA and YSYEKL. For this clone: Its antigen is currently unknown.

The donors were part of the validation cohort of 100 to 150 subjects. That cohort was separate from the first cohort, which comprised fewer than 800 subjects. What was sequenced was PBMCs. The clonotype was recovered from a woman in her 30s in good health and CMV-seropositive. This chain links TRBV4-1 with TRBJ2-7; 9 nucleotides match TRBD1. The CDR3 spells CASSQEGTGHEQYF. The DNA of the CDR3 is TGCGCCAGCAGCCAAGAGGGGACAGGGCACGAGCAGTACTTC.